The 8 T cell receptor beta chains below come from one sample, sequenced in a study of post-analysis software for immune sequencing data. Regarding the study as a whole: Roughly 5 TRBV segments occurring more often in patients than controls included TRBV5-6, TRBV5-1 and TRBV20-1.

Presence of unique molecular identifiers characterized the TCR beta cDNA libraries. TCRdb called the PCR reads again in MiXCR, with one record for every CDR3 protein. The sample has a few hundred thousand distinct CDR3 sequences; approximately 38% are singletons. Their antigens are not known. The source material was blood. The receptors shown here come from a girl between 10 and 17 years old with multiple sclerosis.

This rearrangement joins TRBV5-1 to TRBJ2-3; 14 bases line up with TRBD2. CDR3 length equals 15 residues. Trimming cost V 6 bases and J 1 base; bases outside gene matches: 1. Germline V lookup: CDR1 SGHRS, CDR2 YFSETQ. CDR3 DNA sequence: TGCGCCAGCATGACTAGCGGGGGGGGCACAGATACGCAGTATTTT. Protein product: CASMTSGGGTDTQYF.

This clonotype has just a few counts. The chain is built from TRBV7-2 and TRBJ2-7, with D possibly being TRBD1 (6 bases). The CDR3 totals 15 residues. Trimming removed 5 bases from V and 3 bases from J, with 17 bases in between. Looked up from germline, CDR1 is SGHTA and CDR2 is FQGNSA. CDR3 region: CASSQQGDYLYEQYF. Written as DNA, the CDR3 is TGTGCCAGCAGCCAACAGGGCGATTATCTCTACGAGCAGTACTTC. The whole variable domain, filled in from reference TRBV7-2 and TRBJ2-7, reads GAGVSQSPSNKVTEKGKDVELRCDPISGHTALYWYRQSLGQGLEFLIYFQGNSAPDKSGLPSDRFSAERTGGSVSTLTIQRTQQEDSAVYLCASSQQGDYLYEQYFGPGTRLTVT.

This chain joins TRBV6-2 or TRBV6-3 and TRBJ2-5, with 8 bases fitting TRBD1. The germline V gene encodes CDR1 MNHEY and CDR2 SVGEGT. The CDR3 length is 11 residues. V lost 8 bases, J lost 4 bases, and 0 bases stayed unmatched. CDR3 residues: CASDRGETQYF. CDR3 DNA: TGTGCCAGCGACAGGGGAGAGACCCAGTACTTC.

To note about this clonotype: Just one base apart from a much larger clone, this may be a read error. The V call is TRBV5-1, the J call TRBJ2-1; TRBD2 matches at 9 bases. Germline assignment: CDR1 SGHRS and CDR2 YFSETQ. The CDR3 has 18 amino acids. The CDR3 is CASSLERGRGGAGNGQFF. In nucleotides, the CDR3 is TGCGCCAGCAGCTTGGAGCGGGGCCGCGGGGGGGCTGGCAATGGGCAGTTCTTC.

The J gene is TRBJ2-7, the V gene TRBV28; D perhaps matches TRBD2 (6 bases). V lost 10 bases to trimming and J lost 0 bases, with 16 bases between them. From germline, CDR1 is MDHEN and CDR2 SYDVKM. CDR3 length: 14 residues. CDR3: CATYSGGFSYEQYF. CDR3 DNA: TGTGCCACCTACTCCGGGGGATTCTCCTACGAGCAGTACTTC.

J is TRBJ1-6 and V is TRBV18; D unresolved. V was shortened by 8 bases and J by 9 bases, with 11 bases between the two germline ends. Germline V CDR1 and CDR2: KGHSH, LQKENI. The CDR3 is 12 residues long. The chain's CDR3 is CASRPPGSPLHF. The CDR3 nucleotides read TGTGCCAGCCGTCCCCCGGGTTCACCCCTCCACTTT.

CDR3 loop: CASSYVNRDLYQETQYF. CDR3 bases: TGTGCCAGCAGCTACGTCAACAGGGATCTGTACCAAGAGACCCAGTACTTC. The J gene is TRBJ2-5, the V gene TRBV28; possible D gene TRBD1, 6 bases. Trimming removed 6 bases from V and 0 bases from J, with 20 bases in between. The length of the CDR3 is 17 residues. CDR1 and CDR2 (germline): MDHEN, SYDVKM.

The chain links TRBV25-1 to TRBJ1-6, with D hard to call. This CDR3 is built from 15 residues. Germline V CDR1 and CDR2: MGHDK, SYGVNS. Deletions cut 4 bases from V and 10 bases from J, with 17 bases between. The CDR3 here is CASSGAGPIRSPLHF. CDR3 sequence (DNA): TGTGCCAGCAGTGGAGCGGGCCCCATTCGGTCACCCCTCCACTTT.